The sample holds many counts of the clone carrying this TCR beta chain. Antigen: not known. RNA transcripts served as the template for amplifying TCR beta CDR3 regions. Researchers ran a first-round RT-PCR on the TCR CDR3 using the HTBI primer set. TCRdb ran MiXCR on the multiplex PCR reads and lists one entry per CDR3 protein. The data hold 460,000 or so distinct CDR3 sequences, with approximately 15% observed a single time. The data are from a study of T cells in Graves' hyperthyroidism and ophthalmopathy. Study-level results: Median prediction lead before ophthalmopathy onset was about 6.5 months with the model. Ophthalmopathy was separated from stable hyperthyroidism by a 13 V-J model. Blood shared most expanded thyroid clonotypes above 0.001.

Pregnant or lactating patients were excluded, as were those with uncontrolled infection or other autoimmune disease. This CDR3 has 16 residues. Germline values: CDR1 DFQATT, CDR2 SNEGSKA (reference sequence). The V segment lost 3 bases and the J segment 4 bases; nucleotides outside the gene matches: 11. The sequencing sample was made of blood. The rearrangement joins TRBV20-1 to TRBJ2-3, with 9 positions matching TRBD2. The receptor was isolated from a woman between 18 and 29 years old with Graves' hyperthyroidism. CDR3 sequence reads: CSARDPQAGGADTQYF. The CDR3 DNA follows: TGCAGTGCTAGGGACCCTCAAGCGGGAGGAGCAGATACGCAGTATTTT.